The 11 T cell receptor beta chains listed next were all sequenced from one sample in a study of cytomegalovirus exposure and HLA in healthy donors. Primers: 60 Vbeta forward and 13 Jbeta reverse. The protocol was immunoSEQ multiplex PCR, while the TCRdb copy is restricted to in-frame clones and leaves out a portion. Listed are approximately 30,000 clones; 3.4% falls within the top ten. The sequencing input was PBMCs. These receptors were taken from a woman aged 40 to 50 in good health and CMV-seropositive.

The rearrangement uses TRBV25-1 and TRBJ1-1; 11 bases align to TRBD1. Unmatched junction bases numbered 4, after V lost 6 bases and J lost 4 bases. Germline V gene data show CDR1 as MGHDK and CDR2 as SYGVNS. This CDR3 comprises 14 residues. The CDR3 protein is CASRGGQGGTEAFF. The CDR3 DNA is TGTGCCAGCAGAGGGGGACAGGGGGGCACTGAAGCTTTCTTT.

The J gene is TRBJ2-7, the V gene TRBV30; D is ambiguous. V was pared by 2 bases and J by 6 bases, with 8 bases between. Germline CDR1 is GTSNPN and CDR2 is SVGIG (reference sequence). The CDR3 is 11 amino acids. The CDR3 sequence is CAWSIAGEQYF. CDR3 nucleotide sequence: TGTGCCTGGAGTATCGCAGGCGAGCAGTACTTC.

This chain joins TRBV6-6 and TRBJ2-2; 12 nucleotides align to TRBD2. V was clipped by 2 bases and J by 8 bases; unmatched bases: 6. Germline lookup yields CDR1 MNHNY and CDR2 SVGAGI (reference sequence). The CDR3 is 16 residues long. The CDR3 bases are TGTGCCAGCAGTTACCGACTAGCGGGAGCTACAGGGGAGCTGTTTTTT. Its protein is CASSYRLAGATGELFF.

The CDR3 loop is CASSGDSGTYEQYF. The CDR3 DNA reads TGTGCCAGCAGCGGGGATAGCGGTACCTACGAGCAGTACTTC. The chain employs TRBV9 and TRBJ2-7; tentative D call: TRBD2 (6 bases). The CDR3 spans 14 residues. The V and J ends lost 3 bases and 2 bases respectively, with 12 bases between them. Germline V CDR1 and CDR2: SGDLS, YYNGEE.

The rearrangement joins TRBV5-1 to TRBJ2-1; 9 positions match TRBD2. J was trimmed by 4 bases and V by 3 bases; bases with no gene match: 2. Germline values: CDR1 SGHRS, CDR2 YFSETQ. CDR3 size: 14 residues. The CDR3 loop reads CASSWTSVYNEQFF. The CDR3 DNA is TGCGCCAGCAGCTGGACTAGCGTGTACAATGAGCAGTTCTTC. Variable domain in full (rest from reference TRBV5-1 and TRBJ2-1): KAGVTQTPRYLIKTRGQQVTLSCSPISGHRSVSWYQQTPGQGLQFLFEYFSETQRNKGNFPGRFSGRQFSNSRSEMNVSTLELGDSALYLCASSWTSVYNEQFFGPGTRLTVL.

The chain combines TRBV15 with TRBJ2-1; possibly TRBD2 for D (5 bases). Per germline, CDR1 LNHNV and CDR2 YYDKDF (reference sequence). This CDR3 is 14 amino acids long. With 0 bases removed from V and 15 bases from J, the gap between germline ends came to 18 bases. The DNA of the CDR3 is TGTGCCACCAGCAGAGATTTGGGGAGTCCTCTTTTGTTCTTC. Residues: CATSRDLGSPLLFF.

The chain links TRBV5-6 to TRBJ2-7; 10 nucleotides line up with TRBD2. The CDR3 runs to 15 residues. The germline gives CDR1 SGHDT, CDR2 YYEEEE. V lost 4 bases to trimming and J lost 2 bases; unmatched junction nucleotides: 6. The CDR3 DNA reads as TGTGCCAGCAGCCCTAGCGGGAGAGGGACCTACGAGCAGTACTTC. Encoded protein: CASSPSGRGTYEQYF.

V and J are TRBV7-2 and TRBJ2-1; 9 bases fit TRBD2. The CDR3 has 17 amino acids. The germline V gene encodes CDR1 SGHTA and CDR2 FQGNSA. J lost 3 bases, V lost 0 bases, and 6 bases had no gene match. CDR3 loop: CASSLAGGRAVYNEQFF. In nucleotides, the CDR3 is TGTGCCAGCAGCTTAGCTGGCGGGAGGGCTGTCTACAATGAGCAGTTCTTC.

The chain combines TRBV5-1 with TRBJ2-2; D might be TRBD2 (6 bases). The CDR3 covers 15 residues. Between the trimmed V and J ends, which lost 2 bases and 2 bases, there was a span of 10 bases. Germline CDR1 SGHRS, CDR2 YFSETQ. The CDR3 bases are TGCGCCAGCAGCTTTGAACTAGCAAACACCGGGGAGCTGTTTTTT. Encoded protein: CASSFELANTGELFF.

The chain combines TRBV10-3 with TRBJ1-1; tentative D call: TRBD1 (6 bases). This CDR3 is built from 14 residues. The germline CDR1 and CDR2 sequences are ENHRY and SYGVKD. V was clipped by 3 bases and J by 5 bases, with 13 bases between them. CDR3 coding DNA: TGTGCCATCAGTGAACAGGGAGTTAGTACTGAAGCTTTCTTT. It yields the protein CAISEQGVSTEAFF.

The V gene is TRBV9, the J gene TRBJ1-3, with a possible D match to TRBD1 (5 bases). The CDR3 runs to 15 residues. Germline V gene data show CDR1 as SGDLS and CDR2 as YYNGEE. Deletions cut 3 bases from V and 0 bases from J, with 10 bases between. The chain's CDR3 is CASSADSFSGNTIYF. The CDR3 DNA reads as TGTGCCAGCAGCGCCGACAGTTTCTCTGGAAACACCATATATTTT.